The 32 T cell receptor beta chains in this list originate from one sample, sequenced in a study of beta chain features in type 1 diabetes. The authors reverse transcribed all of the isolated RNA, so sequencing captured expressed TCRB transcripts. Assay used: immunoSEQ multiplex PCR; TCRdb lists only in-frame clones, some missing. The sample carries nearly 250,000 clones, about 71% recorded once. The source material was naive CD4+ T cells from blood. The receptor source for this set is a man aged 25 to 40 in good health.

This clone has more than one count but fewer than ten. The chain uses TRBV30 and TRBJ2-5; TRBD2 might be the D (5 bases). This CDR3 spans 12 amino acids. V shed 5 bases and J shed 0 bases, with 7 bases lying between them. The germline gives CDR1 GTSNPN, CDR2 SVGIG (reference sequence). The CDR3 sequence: CAWWRYQETQYF. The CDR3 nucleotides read TGTGCCTGGTGGAGGTACCAAGAGACCCAGTACTTC.

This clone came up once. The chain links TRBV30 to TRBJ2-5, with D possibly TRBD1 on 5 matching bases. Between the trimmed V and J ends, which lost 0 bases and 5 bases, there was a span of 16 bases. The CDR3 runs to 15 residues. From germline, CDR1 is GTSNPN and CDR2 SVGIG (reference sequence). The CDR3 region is CAWSVSRARRETQYF. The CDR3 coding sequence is TGTGCCTGGAGTGTAAGCAGGGCCCGAAGGGAGACCCAGTACTTC.

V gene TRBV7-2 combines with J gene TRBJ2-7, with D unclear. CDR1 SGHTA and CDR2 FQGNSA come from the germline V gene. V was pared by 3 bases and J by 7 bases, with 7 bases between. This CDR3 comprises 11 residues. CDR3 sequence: CASSFYAEQYF. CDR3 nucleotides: TGTGCCAGCAGCTTTTACGCAGAGCAGTACTTC.

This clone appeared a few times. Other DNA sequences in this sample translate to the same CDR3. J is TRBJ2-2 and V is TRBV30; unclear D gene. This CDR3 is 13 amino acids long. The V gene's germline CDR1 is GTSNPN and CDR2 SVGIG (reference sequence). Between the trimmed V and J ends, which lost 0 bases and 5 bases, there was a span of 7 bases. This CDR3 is CAWSVRVTGELFF. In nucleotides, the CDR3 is TGTGCCTGGAGTGTTAGGGTTACCGGGGAGCTGTTTTTT.

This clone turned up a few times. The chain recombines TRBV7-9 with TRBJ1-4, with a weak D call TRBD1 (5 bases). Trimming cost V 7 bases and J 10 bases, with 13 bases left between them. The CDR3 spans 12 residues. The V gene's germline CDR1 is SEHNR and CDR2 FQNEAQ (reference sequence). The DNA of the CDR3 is TGTGCCAGCACTCCCGCCCAGGGAAAACTGTTTTTT. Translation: CASTPAQGKLFF.

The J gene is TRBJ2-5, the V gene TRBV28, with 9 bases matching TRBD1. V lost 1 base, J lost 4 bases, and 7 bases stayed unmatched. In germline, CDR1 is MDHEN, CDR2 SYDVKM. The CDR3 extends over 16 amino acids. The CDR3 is CASSLLPGQGAETQYF. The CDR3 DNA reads TGTGCCAGCAGTTTATTACCGGGACAGGGCGCAGAGACCCAGTACTTC.

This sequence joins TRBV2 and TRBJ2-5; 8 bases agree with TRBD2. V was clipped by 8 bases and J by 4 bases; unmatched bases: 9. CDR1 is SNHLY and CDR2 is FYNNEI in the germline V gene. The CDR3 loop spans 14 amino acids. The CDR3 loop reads CASVRAGVTETQYF. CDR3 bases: TGTGCCAGCGTACGAGCGGGAGTTACAGAGACCCAGTACTTC. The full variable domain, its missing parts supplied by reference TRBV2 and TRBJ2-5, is EPEVTQTPSHQVTQMGQEVILRCVPISNHLYFYWYRQILGQKVEFLVSFYNNEISEKSEIFDDQFSVERPDGSNFTLKIRSTKLEDSAMYFCASVRAGVTETQYFGPGTRLLVL.

CDR3 sequence: CASSPIGGSYNEQFF. For the CDR3, the DNA is TGCGCCAGCAGCCCCATCGGGGGGTCCTACAATGAGCAGTTCTTC. The chain joins TRBV5-1 to TRBJ2-1; 7 nucleotides line up with TRBD2. Trimming at V came to 4 bases and at J to 1 base, leaving 5 bases not matched to a gene. The CDR3 extends over 15 amino acids. CDR1 and CDR2 from the germline V gene are SGHRS and YFSETQ. The full variable domain, completed using reference TRBV5-1 and TRBJ2-1, is KAGVTQTPRYLIKTRGQQVTLSCSPISGHRSVSWYQQTPGQGLQFLFEYFSETQRNKGNFPGRFSGRQFSNSRSEMNVSTLELGDSALYLCASSPIGGSYNEQFFGPGTRLTVL.

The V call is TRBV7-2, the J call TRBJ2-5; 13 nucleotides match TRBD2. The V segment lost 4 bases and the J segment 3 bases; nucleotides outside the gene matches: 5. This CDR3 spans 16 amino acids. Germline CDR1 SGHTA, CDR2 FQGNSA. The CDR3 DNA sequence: TGTGCCAGCAGCTCGCGACTAGCGGGGGGTGAAGAGACCCAGTACTTC. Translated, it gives CASSSRLAGGEETQYF.

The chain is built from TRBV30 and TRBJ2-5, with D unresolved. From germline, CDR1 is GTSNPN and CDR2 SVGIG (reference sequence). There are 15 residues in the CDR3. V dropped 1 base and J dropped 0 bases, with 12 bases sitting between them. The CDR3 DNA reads TGTGCCTGGAGTGCCCCCTGGGTGTACCAAGAGACCCAGTACTTC. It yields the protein CAWSAPWVYQETQYF.

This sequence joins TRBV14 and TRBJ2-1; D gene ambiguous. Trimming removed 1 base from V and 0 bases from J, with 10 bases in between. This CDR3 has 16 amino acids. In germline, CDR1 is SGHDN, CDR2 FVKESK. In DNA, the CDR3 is TGTGCCAGCAGCCAAGTATCAGAGAACTCCTACAATGAGCAGTTCTTC. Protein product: CASSQVSENSYNEQFF. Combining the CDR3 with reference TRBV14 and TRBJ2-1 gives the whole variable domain EAGVTQFPSHSVIEKGQTVTLRCDPISGHDNLYWYRRVMGKEIKFLLHFVKESKQDESGMPNNRFLAERTGGTYSTLKVQPAELEDSGVYFCASSQVSENSYNEQFFGPGTRLTVL.

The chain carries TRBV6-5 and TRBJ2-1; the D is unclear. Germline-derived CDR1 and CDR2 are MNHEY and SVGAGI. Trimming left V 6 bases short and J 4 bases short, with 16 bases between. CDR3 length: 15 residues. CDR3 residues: CASSYRALLYNEQFF. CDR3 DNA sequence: TGTGCCAGCAGCTACCGGGCCCTTTTGTACAATGAGCAGTTCTTC.

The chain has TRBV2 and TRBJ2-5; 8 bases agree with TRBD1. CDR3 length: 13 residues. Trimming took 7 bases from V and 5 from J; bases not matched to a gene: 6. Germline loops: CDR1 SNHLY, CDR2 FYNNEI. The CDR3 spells CASNGQGMETQYF. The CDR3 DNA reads TGTGCCAGCAATGGACAGGGAATGGAGACCCAGTACTTC.

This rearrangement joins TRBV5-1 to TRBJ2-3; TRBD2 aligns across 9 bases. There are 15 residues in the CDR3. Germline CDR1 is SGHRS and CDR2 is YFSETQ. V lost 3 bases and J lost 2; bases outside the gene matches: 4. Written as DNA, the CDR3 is TGCGCCAGCAGCTCGAGCGGGGGGATCACAGATACGCAGTATTTT. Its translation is CASSSSGGITDTQYF.

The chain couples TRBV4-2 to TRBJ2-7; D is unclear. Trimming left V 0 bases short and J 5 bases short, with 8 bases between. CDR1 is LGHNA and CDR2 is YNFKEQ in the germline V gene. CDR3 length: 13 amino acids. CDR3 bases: TGTGCCAGCAGCCAAGACGGTCTCCACGAGCAGTACTTC. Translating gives CASSQDGLHEQYF.

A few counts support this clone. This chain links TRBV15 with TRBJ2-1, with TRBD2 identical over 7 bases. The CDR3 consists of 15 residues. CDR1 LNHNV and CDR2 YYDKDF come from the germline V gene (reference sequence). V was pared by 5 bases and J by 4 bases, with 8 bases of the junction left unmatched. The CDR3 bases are TGTGCCACCAGCCAGAGAAGCGGGGCATACAATGAGCAGTTCTTC. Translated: CATSQRSGAYNEQFF.

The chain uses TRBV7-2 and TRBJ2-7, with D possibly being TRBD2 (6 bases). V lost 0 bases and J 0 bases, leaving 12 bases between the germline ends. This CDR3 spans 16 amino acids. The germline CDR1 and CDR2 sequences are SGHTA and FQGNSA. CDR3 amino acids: CASSLAQRVSSYEQYF. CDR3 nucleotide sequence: TGTGCCAGCAGCTTAGCCCAGCGGGTTAGCTCCTACGAGCAGTACTTC.

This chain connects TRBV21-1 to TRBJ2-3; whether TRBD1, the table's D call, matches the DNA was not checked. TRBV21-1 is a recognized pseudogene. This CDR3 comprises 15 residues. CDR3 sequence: CASSKVWSGTDTQYF. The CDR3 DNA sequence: TGTGCCAGCAGCAAAGTTTGGTCAGGGACAGATACGCAGTATTTT.

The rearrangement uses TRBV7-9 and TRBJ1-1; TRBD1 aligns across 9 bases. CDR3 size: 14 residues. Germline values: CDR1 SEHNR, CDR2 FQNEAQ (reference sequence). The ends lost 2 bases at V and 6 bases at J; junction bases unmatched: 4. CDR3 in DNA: TGTGCCAGCAGCTTATATGGGACAGGGTCTGAAGCTTTCTTT. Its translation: CASSLYGTGSEAFF. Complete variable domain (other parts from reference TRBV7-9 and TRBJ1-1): DTGVSQNPRHKITKRGQNVTFRCDPISEHNRLYWYRQTLGQGPEFLTYFQNEAQLEKSRLLSDRFSAERPKGSFSTLEIQRTEQGDSAMYLCASSLYGTGSEAFFGQGTRLTVV.

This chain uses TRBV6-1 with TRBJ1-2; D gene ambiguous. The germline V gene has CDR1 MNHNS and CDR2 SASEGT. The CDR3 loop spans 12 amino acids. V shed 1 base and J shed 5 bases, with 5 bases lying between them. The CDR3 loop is CASSEGYYGYTF. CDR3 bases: TGTGCCAGCAGTGAAGGTTATTATGGCTACACCTTC.

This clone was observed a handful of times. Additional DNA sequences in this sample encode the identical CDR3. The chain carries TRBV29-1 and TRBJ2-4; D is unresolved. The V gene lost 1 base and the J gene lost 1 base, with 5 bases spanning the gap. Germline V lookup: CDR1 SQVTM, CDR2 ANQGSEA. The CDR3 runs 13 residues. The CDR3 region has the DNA TGCAGCGTTGAAGGACGGGCCAAAAACATTCAGTACTTC. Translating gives CSVEGRAKNIQYF.

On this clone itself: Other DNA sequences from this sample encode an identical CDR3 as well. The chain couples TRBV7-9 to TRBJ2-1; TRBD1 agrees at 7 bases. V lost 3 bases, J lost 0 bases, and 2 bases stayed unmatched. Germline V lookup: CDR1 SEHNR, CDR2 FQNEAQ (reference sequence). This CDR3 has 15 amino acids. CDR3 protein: CASSLTGSSYNEQFF. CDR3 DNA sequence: TGTGCCAGCAGCTTGACAGGGAGCTCCTACAATGAGCAGTTCTTC.

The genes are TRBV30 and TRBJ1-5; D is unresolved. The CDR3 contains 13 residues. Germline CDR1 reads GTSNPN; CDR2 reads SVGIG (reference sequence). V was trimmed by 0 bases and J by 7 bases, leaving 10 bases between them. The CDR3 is CAWSVFGGQPQHF. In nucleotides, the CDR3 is TGTGCCTGGAGTGTATTTGGAGGCCAGCCCCAGCATTTT.

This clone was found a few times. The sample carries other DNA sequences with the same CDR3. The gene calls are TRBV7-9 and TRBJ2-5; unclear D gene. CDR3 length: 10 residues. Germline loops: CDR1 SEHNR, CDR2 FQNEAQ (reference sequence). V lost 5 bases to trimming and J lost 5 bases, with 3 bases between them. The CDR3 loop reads CASSGETQYF. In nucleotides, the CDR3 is TGTGCCAGCAGCGGCGAGACCCAGTACTTC.

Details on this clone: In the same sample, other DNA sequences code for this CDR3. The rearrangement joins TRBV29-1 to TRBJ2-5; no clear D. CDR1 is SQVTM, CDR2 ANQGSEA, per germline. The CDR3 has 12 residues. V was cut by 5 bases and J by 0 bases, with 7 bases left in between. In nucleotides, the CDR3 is TGCAGCGTTAGGACCGACCAAGAGACCCAGTACTTC. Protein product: CSVRTDQETQYF.

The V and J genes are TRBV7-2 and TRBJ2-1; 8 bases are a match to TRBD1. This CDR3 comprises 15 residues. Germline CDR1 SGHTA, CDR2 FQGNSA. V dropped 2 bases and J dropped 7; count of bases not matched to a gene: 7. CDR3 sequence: CASSLNGQGNNEQFF. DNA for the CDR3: TGTGCCAGCAGCTTAAACGGACAGGGTAATAATGAGCAGTTCTTC.

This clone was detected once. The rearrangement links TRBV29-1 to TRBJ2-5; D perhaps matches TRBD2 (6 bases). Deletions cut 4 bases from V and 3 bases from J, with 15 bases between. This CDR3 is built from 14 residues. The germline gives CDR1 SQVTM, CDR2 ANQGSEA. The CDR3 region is CSVGPAGFEETQYF. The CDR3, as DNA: TGCAGCGTTGGCCCAGCGGGCTTCGAAGAGACCCAGTACTTC.

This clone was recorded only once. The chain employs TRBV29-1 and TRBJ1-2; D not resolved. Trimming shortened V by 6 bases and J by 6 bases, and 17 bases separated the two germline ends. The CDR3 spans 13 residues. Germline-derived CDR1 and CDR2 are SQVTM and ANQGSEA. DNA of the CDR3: TGCAGCGTCGCCGGACGAAGTCGGGATGGCTACACCTTC. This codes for CSVAGRSRDGYTF. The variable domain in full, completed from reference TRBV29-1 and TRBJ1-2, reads SAVISQKPSRDICQRGTSLTIQCQVDSQVTMMFWYRQQPGQSLTLIATANQGSEATYESGFVIDKFPISRPNLTFSTLTVSNMSPEDSSIYLCSVAGRSRDGYTFGSGTRLTVV.

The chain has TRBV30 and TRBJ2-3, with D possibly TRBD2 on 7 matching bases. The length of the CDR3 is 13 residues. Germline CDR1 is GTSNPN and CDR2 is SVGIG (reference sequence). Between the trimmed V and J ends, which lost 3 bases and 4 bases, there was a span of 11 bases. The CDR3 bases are TGTGCCTGGAGGAGGGGGGGCTCAGATACGCAGTATTTT. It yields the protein CAWRRGGSDTQYF.

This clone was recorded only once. CDR3 region: CATRLTTGVTDTQYF. The CDR3 bases are TGTGCCACCAGGCTGACGACAGGGGTCACAGATACGCAGTATTTT. This sequence joins TRBV19 and TRBJ2-3; TRBD1 matches 8 bases. CDR1 is LNHDA, CDR2 SQIVND, per germline (reference sequence). This CDR3 is 15 amino acids long. J was trimmed by 2 bases and V by 10 bases; bases with no gene match: 11.

The CDR3 reads CAWSVLGRGDEQYF. In DNA form, the CDR3 reads TGTGCCTGGAGTGTACTTGGCCGGGGCGACGAGCAGTACTTC. V and J are TRBV30 and TRBJ2-7; possibly TRBD1 or TRBD2 for D (5 bases each). From germline, CDR1 is GTSNPN and CDR2 SVGIG (reference sequence). The CDR3 has 14 residues. V lost 0 bases and J 5 bases, leaving 14 bases between the germline ends.

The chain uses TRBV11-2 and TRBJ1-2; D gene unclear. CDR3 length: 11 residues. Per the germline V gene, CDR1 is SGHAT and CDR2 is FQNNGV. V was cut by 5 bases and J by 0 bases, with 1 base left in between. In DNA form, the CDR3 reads TGTGCCAGCAGCACTAACTATGGCTACACCTTC. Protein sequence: CASSTNYGYTF.